The source of this TCR beta chain is a study of blood T cell repertoires in COVID-19. Study context: From the United States, Italy and Spain came samples of acute and convalescent COVID-19. Sample material is recorded as cDNA or gDNA derived from T cells, B-cell-depleted T cells, or PBMCs.

V trimming: 5 bases; J trimming: 5 bases; junction bases outside the gene matches: 7. The CDR3 has 15 amino acids. Germline assignment: CDR1 SGHRS and CDR2 YFSETQ. TCRdb's table, derived via immunoSEQ multiplex PCR, lists solely in-frame clones and lacks some. This sample has 54,000 or so clones; roughly 88% occur once, and the top ten carry 3.5%. This clone was seen more than once but under ten times. The sequenced material came from peripheral blood. The chain has TRBV5-1 and TRBJ2-7; 13 bases line up with TRBD2. The sequence derives from a human donor in a cohort sampled during active COVID-19. This chain's CDR3 is CASRRGLAGDHEQYF. Written as DNA, the CDR3 is TGCGCCAGCAGGCGCGGACTAGCGGGAGACCACGAGCAGTACTTC.